A selection of T cell receptor beta chains follows, all from one sample in a study of molecular identifiers for immune sequencing clone quantification. TCRdb called the PCR reads again in MiXCR, with one record for every CDR3 protein. The sample records about half a million distinct CDR3 sequences, about a fifth being singletons. The source material was naive CD8+ T cells from blood, with Jurkat cell RNA spiked in. The receptor set was obtained from a human donor in good health. Some libraries in this study had Jurkat cell RNA spiked in. CDR3s leave out the opening cysteine and the closing phenylalanine or tryptophan.

V: TRBV12-3/TRBV12-4; J: TRBJ1-1; CDR3: ASSEDGLMNTEAF
V: TRBV13; J: TRBJ2-3; CDR3: ASSLVQNTDTQY
V: TRBV30; J: TRBJ2-7; CDR3: AWSVGVEQY
V: TRBV27; J: TRBJ2-7; CDR3: ASSLLGGFPYEQY
V: TRBV6-2/TRBV6-3; J: TRBJ2-1; CDR3: ASSSDRGPDNEQF
V: TRBV20-1; J: TRBJ1-1; CDR3: SARDTGTNTEAF
V: TRBV2; J: TRBJ1-2; CDR3: ASSVGSYGYT
V: TRBV7-6; J: TRBJ2-7; CDR3: ASSLEIGTYEQY
V: TRBV11-2; J: TRBJ2-6; CDR3: AVGYGGTGANVLT
V: TRBV12-3/TRBV12-4; J: TRBJ1-1; CDR3: ASILQGKNTEAF
V: TRBV7-2; J: TRBJ1-1; CDR3: ASSLGLGEFTEAF
V: TRBV4-3; J: TRBJ2-5; CDR3: ASSQDRSGVETQY
V: TRBV13; J: TRBJ2-1; CDR3: ASSLGGRGEQF
V: TRBV20-1; J: TRBJ1-1; CDR3: SAAIRGGFSEAF
V: TRBV7-6; J: TRBJ2-1; CDR3: ASSLAPPPGYNEQF
V: TRBV27; J: TRBJ1-1; CDR3: ASSYSVNTEAY
V: TRBV3-1; J: TRBJ2-2; CDR3: ASSASHTGELF
V: TRBV9; J: TRBJ2-7; CDR3: ASSVFPSYEQY
V: TRBV13; J: TRBJ2-3; CDR3: ASSERDYAGATDTQY
V: TRBV30; J: TRBJ2-7; CDR3: AWRGLAGAATYEQY
V: TRBV5-6; J: TRBJ2-3; CDR3: ASSWDSTDTQY
V: TRBV25-1; J: TRBJ1-6; CDR3: ASSERAPSGSPLH